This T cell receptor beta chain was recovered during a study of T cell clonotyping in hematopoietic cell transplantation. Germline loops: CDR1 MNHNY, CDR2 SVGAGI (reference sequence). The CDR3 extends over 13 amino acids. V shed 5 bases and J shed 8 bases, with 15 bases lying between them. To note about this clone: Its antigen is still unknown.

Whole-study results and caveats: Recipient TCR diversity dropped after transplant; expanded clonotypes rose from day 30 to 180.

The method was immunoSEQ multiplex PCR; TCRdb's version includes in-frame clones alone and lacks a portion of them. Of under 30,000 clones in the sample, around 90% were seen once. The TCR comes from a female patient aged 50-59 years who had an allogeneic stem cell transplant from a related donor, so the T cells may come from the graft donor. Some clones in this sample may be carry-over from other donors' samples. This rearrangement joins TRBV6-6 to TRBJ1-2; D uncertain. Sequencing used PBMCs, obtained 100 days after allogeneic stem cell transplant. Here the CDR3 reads CASSQRFLGGYTF. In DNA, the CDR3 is TGTGCCAGCAGTCAGAGGTTCTTAGGAGGCTACACCTTC.